The 19 T cell receptor beta chains presented below share a single source sample, sequenced in a study of OX40 agonist ivuxolimab in advanced cancers. Sequencing was performed with immunoSEQ multiplex PCR; in TCRdb, only in-frame clones are kept and a portion is missing. The repertoire includes about 45,000 clones, approximately 88% of them detected once, and 15% sits in the top ten. The input for sequencing was CD4+ or CD8+ T cells sorted from blood, taken in a trial of the OX40 agonist ivuxolimab. These receptors all stem from an adult with an advanced solid tumor such as melanoma, head and neck, liver or kidney cancer.

This chain uses TRBV19 with TRBJ1-1; D remains unclear. Germline CDR1 and CDR2: LNHDA and SQIVND (reference sequence). This CDR3 comprises 13 residues. V was pared by 5 bases and J by 6 bases, with 13 bases between. CDR3 DNA: TGTGCCAGTAGTCCCGCGTGGCGTGCTGAAGCTTTCTTT. It is translated as CASSPAWRAEAFF.

The genes are TRBV7-9 and TRBJ2-7; 12 nucleotides match TRBD1. V was clipped by 5 bases and J by 5 bases; unmatched bases: 7. Germline CDR1 and CDR2: SEHNR and FQNEAQ (reference sequence). The CDR3 is made up of 15 amino acids. CDR3 sequence (DNA): TGTGCCAGCAGCCTGTCCGGGACAGGGGGCAACGAGCAGTACTTC. Amino acid sequence: CASSLSGTGGNEQYF. Using reference TRBV7-9 and TRBJ2-7 for the parts outside the CDR3, the full variable domain is DTGVSQNPRHKITKRGQNVTFRCDPISEHNRLYWYRQTLGQGPEFLTYFQNEAQLEKSRLLSDRFSAERPKGSFSTLEIQRTEQGDSAMYLCASSLSGTGGNEQYFGPGTRLTVT.

The chain has TRBV5-1 and TRBJ1-1; 8 nucleotides line up with TRBD1. The CDR3 is made up of 16 amino acids. Germline values: CDR1 SGHRS, CDR2 YFSETQ. V lost 1 base to trimming and J lost 4 bases; unmatched junction nucleotides: 9. CDR3: CASSLYHRDRRTEAFF. The CDR3 DNA reads TGCGCCAGCAGCTTGTACCACAGGGACAGGCGCACTGAAGCTTTCTTT.

This clone was seen a single time. The V and J genes are TRBV5-1 and TRBJ2-1; 8 bases are a match to TRBD1. The junction had 4 bases not matched to a gene; V was cut back by 4 bases and J by 1 base. Germline CDR1 reads SGHRS; CDR2 reads YFSETQ. CDR3 length: 15 residues. For the CDR3, the DNA is TGCGCCAGCAGCCAGGACAGGGCATCCTACAATGAGCAGTTCTTC. The encoded protein is CASSQDRASYNEQFF.

This clone was picked up one time. This rearrangement joins TRBV2 to TRBJ2-3; TRBD2 matches 13 bases. The CDR3 is made up of 17 amino acids. From germline, CDR1 is SNHLY and CDR2 FYNNEI. Germline trimming cut 7 bases from V and 2 bases from J; bases unmatched to any gene: 9. The CDR3 region is CASTGTSGASYTDTQYF. DNA of the CDR3: TGTGCCAGCACCGGGACTAGCGGGGCCTCCTACACAGATACGCAGTATTTT.

The rearrangement links TRBV19 to TRBJ1-1; D unclear. This CDR3 is 15 amino acids long. V was clipped by 5 bases and J by 2 bases, with 15 bases between them. Per germline, CDR1 LNHDA and CDR2 SQIVND (reference sequence). CDR3 region: CASSPVMTINTEAFF. In nucleotides, the CDR3 is TGTGCCAGTAGTCCGGTAATGACAATTAACACTGAAGCTTTCTTT.

The V and J genes are TRBV13 and TRBJ2-1; TRBD2 matches at 11 bases. The ends lost 5 bases at V and 3 bases at J; junction bases unmatched: 6. Germline CDR1 and CDR2: PRHDT and FYEKMQ (reference sequence). CDR3 length equals 16 residues. CDR3 in DNA: TGTGCCAGCAGCATAAATAGCGGGAGGGACTACAATGAGCAGTTCTTC. Its protein is CASSINSGRDYNEQFF.

V and J are TRBV9 and TRBJ2-1; D might be TRBD2 (6 bases). This CDR3 is built from 15 residues. In germline, CDR1 is SGDLS, CDR2 YYNGEE. With 4 bases removed from V and 6 bases from J, the gap between germline ends came to 17 bases. CDR3: CASSRPPGGINEQFF. Here the CDR3 DNA reads TGTGCCAGCAGCCGCCCCCCAGGAGGGATCAATGAGCAGTTCTTC.

The V gene is TRBV4-1, the J gene TRBJ1-2, with a possible D match to TRBD1 (5 bases). V gave up 4 bases and J gave up 4 bases, with 16 bases separating them. CDR1 and CDR2 (germline): MGHRA, YSYEKL. The CDR3 consists of 15 residues. DNA for the CDR3: TGCGCCAGCAGCCTCCCGGGGGGAGGATTCTATGGCTACACCTTC. Its translation: CASSLPGGGFYGYTF.

The chain employs TRBV6-5 and TRBJ2-5; weak D call: TRBD2 (7 bases). In germline, CDR1 is MNHEY, CDR2 SVGAGI. CDR3 length: 14 amino acids. V gave up 0 bases and J gave up 7 bases, with 12 bases separating them. In DNA, the CDR3 is TGTGCCAGCAGTTACTCGATGGGAGGGGGGACCCAGTACTTC. This sequence encodes CASSYSMGGGTQYF.

J is TRBJ2-5 and V is TRBV6-5; D ambiguous. The V end lost 4 bases, the J end lost 2 bases, and 8 bases lay between the germline ends. Germline values: CDR1 MNHEY, CDR2 SVGAGI. This CDR3 comprises 13 residues. The CDR3 is CASSLILQETQYF. Written as DNA, the CDR3 is TGTGCCAGCAGTTTAATCCTTCAAGAGACCCAGTACTTC.

This rearrangement joins TRBV4-2 to TRBJ2-1; D could derive from TRBD1 or TRBD2 (6 bases each). The ends were cut back, 4 bases at V and 2 bases at J, with 12 bases in the middle. This CDR3 has 15 residues. The germline V gene encodes CDR1 LGHNA and CDR2 YNFKEQ. CDR3 sequence reads: CASSRRGGTYNEQFF. The CDR3 DNA sequence: TGTGCCAGCAGCCGCAGGGGAGGCACCTACAATGAGCAGTTCTTC.

The J gene is TRBJ2-2, the V gene TRBV30; D is unclear. V was pared by 5 bases and J by 1 base, with 5 bases between. The CDR3 is 12 residues long. CDR1 is GTSNPN, CDR2 SVGIG, per germline (reference sequence). The CDR3 is CAWGWNTGELFF. The DNA of the CDR3 is TGTGCCTGGGGCTGGAACACCGGGGAGCTGTTTTTT.

The gene calls are TRBV7-8 and TRBJ2-5; maybe TRBD2 (5 bases). This CDR3 has 14 amino acids. Per the germline V gene, CDR1 is SGHVS and CDR2 is FQNEAQ. The V end lost 5 bases, the J end lost 9 bases, and 19 bases lay between the germline ends. The CDR3 bases are TGTGCCAGCAGCCCCTCGGCGGGCGGTGGGGCCCAGTACTTC. This sequence encodes CASSPSAGGGAQYF.

This clone was detected only a few times. This chain links TRBV28 with TRBJ1-1; maybe TRBD1 (5 bases). The CDR3 length is 11 residues. CDR1 is MDHEN and CDR2 is SYDVKM in the germline V gene. V lost 10 bases, J lost 5 bases, and 11 bases lay in between. CDR3 loop: CAIRQGTEAFF. In DNA form, the CDR3 reads TGTGCCATCAGGCAGGGAACTGAAGCTTTCTTT.

For this clone: In the same sample, other DNA sequences code for this CDR3. This rearrangement joins TRBV4-1 to TRBJ2-7, with a weak D call TRBD2 (6 bases). The CDR3 has 13 amino acids. Germline CDR1 and CDR2: MGHRA and YSYEKL. Trimming stripped 4 bases from V and 2 bases from J, with 9 bases between. This CDR3 reads CASSPGLPYEQYF. The CDR3 coding sequence is TGCGCCAGCAGCCCCGGACTACCCTACGAGCAGTACTTC.

The rearrangement uses TRBV6-5 and TRBJ1-1; D call uncertain. CDR3 length equals 15 residues. CDR1 MNHEY and CDR2 SVGAGI come from the germline V gene. V was clipped by 5 bases and J by 0 bases, with 13 bases between them. CDR3 in amino acids: CASSGEPLMNTEAFF. The CDR3 DNA is TGTGCCAGCAGTGGAGAGCCCCTCATGAACACTGAAGCTTTCTTT.

Only one count was recorded for this clone. The genes are TRBV4-3 and TRBJ2-7; D may correspond to TRBD1 or TRBD2 (5 bases each). Germline values: CDR1 LGHNA, CDR2 YSLEER. There are 13 residues in the CDR3. The germline V and J ends were trimmed by 0 bases and 4 bases, with 7 bases remaining between them. CDR3: CASSQDGGYEQYF. CDR3 nucleotide sequence: TGCGCCAGCAGCCAAGATGGGGGTTACGAGCAGTACTTC.

The chain couples TRBV4-1 to TRBJ1-4; TRBD1 aligns across 8 bases. The CDR3 is made up of 15 amino acids. The germline gives CDR1 MGHRA, CDR2 YSYEKL. V shed 1 base, J shed 7 bases, and the junction held 5 bases outside the gene matches. This CDR3 is CASSQGTGPREKLFF. As DNA, the CDR3 is TGCGCCAGCAGCCAAGGGACAGGGCCGCGTGAAAAACTGTTTTTT.